This TCR beta chain is from a study of blood T cell repertoires in COVID-19 (dated by TCRdb to the early 2020s). With regard to the full study: Samples from collaborators originated in the United States, Italy and Spain and spanned both the acute and convalescent phases of COVID-19. The prospective study material was composed of cDNA or gDNA derived from T cells, B-cell-depleted T cells, or PBMCs. The dataset comprised deeply sampled blood TCRbeta repertoires from subjects exposed to, actively infected with, or recovered from COVID-19. The repertoires were released in a freely available public database intended as a resource for research on the immune response to SARS-CoV-2. The samples were drawn from two sources: the first 160 participants of the ongoing ImmuneRACE study, and 950 to 1,500 subjects contributed by 6 global collaborators. The sample metadata nearly always contained a de-identified subject ID, COVID-19 status, age in years and sex. Where available, HLA class I and class II types were obtained from metadata supplied by the sample provider rather than from assay-based typing.

The collaborating institutions used their own protocols to collect whole blood in K2EDTA tubes. For TCRbeta analysis, collaborator samples were shipped as frozen whole blood, as isolated PBMCs, or as DNA extracted from either sample type. As regards this clone: Its recognized antigen is unknown. Per-nucleotide qualities are absent, and no much larger clonotype sits a single base away.

The paper as a whole reports these results and caveats: The amount of clinical and demographic metadata varied by source and participant and was provided uncurated.

TCRbeta CDR3 regions were amplified from genomic DNA by means of the immunoSEQ Assay, a bias-controlled multiplex PCR. From the authors' description of their analysis: The number of nucleated cells in each sample was estimated from the amplification of reference gene primers within the assay. To quantify the absolute abundance of each unique TCRbeta CDR3 rearrangement, sequence reads were collapsed and filtered. For each sample, productive Simpson clonality was calculated as the square root of Simpson's diversity index across productive rearrangements. TCRdb took over this immuneACCESS table, retaining in-frame rearrangements with V and J assigned. Such tables are incomplete; in checked studies, under half of the missing clones stem from an unresolved V gene, and the remainder is unexplained. V, J and clone size are those of that table, while D and trimming were read from the DNA. The sample table shows some 89,000 clones, and 81% are seen once. Approximately 4.5% of the sample rests with the top ten.

Sequences were obtained from peripheral blood. This TCR was sampled from a man aged 55 to 69 with acute or convalescent COVID-19.

The CDR3 sequence is CASSPGAEGYGYTF. The nucleotide sequence reads as follows: TGTGCCAGCTCACCAGGGGCGGAAGGCTATGGCTACACCTTC. The chain employs TRBV18 and TRBJ1-2; 5 matching bases give a weak D call of TRBD1. The CDR3 starts with the cysteine, ends with the phenylalanine, and has 14 residues. The retained sequence is limited to the CDR3, 42 bases, with the frame set at the first base. V is shortened by 2 bases, J by 4 bases, and the region joining them spans 11 bases. CDR1 and CDR2, looked up from the germline V gene, are KGHSH and LQKENI.